This is a list of T cell receptor beta chains from one sample in a study of T cell responses to AZD1222 COVID-19 vaccine. Profiled with immunoSEQ multiplex PCR; TCRdb holds only in-frame clones, not every one. Of about 110,000 clones in the sample, more than 90% are singletons; the top ten hold around 2.5%. The specimen comprised peripheral blood, sampled 28 days after the second AZD1222 dose. The receptor source for this set is an adult who received the AZD1222 COVID-19 vaccine. Both conserved end residues are part of each CDR3. The D gene is left open where the match is weak. A clone size is listed for some rows: how often the clone was seen (once, few, many), or a class if it is expanded.

J | V | size | D | DNA | CDR3
TRBJ2-3 | TRBV5-1 | . | TRBD2 | TGCGCCAGCAGCCGGGAGGGTAGCACAGATACGCAGTATTTT | CASSREGSTDTQYF
TRBJ2-3 | TRBV7-2 | . | . | TGTGCCAGCAGTTACCAGCGATCTAGCACAGATACGCAGTATTTT | CASSYQRSSTDTQYF
TRBJ1-5 | TRBV2 | once | . | TGTGCCAGCAGCAGGGATAGCAATCAGCCCCAGCATTTT | CASSRDSNQPQHF
TRBJ1-2 | TRBV6-6 | . | TRBD1 | TGTGCCAGCAGTTACTCGAGACAGGGGAATGGCTACACCTTC | CASSYSRQGNGYTF
TRBJ2-1 | TRBV9 | . | . | TGTGCCAGCAGCGTATGGGATCGGGGGTCTTACAATGAGCAGTTCTTC | CASSVWDRGSYNEQFF
TRBJ1-1 | TRBV12-3/TRBV12-4 | . | . | TGTGCCAGCAGTACAGGGTTTACTGAAGCTTTCTTT | CASSTGFTEAFF
TRBJ2-5 | TRBV6-1 | . | TRBD2 | TGTGCCAGCAGTGGACTTTATGGGACTAGCGGGGGGGCCTCCGAGACCCAGTACTTC | CASSGLYGTSGGASETQYF
TRBJ2-7 | TRBV11-2 | . | TRBD2 | TGTGCCAGCAGCTTGCTCACTAGCGACGAGCAGTACTTC | CASSLLTSDEQYF
TRBJ2-2 | TRBV7-2 | . | . | TGTGCCAGCAGCTTAAGCGTACGGATCCCGAACACCGGGGAGCTGTTTTTT | CASSLSVRIPNTGELFF
TRBJ2-2 | TRBV5-1 | . | TRBD1 | TGCGCCAGCAGCAGGGACAGGGGGACTAGGAACACCGGGGAGCTGTTTTTT | CASSRDRGTRNTGELFF
TRBJ2-7 | TRBV7-9 | . | . | TGTGCCAGCAGCTTCGGCGGTGGGGGCTACGAGCAGTACTTC | CASSFGGGGYEQYF
TRBJ2-7 | TRBV27 | once | TRBD1 | TGTGCCAGCAGTGCCTACAGGGGGACTGGCTCCAGGCAGTACTTC | CASSAYRGTGSRQYF
TRBJ2-1 | TRBV24-1 | . | TRBD2 | TGTGCCACCAGTGATGGGGGACTAGCGGGGGAGGGGGAGCAGTTCTTC | CATSDGGLAGEGEQFF
TRBJ2-5 | TRBV21-1 | . | . | TGTGCCAGCAGCAAAGGGGAACAGGAAATCCAAGAGACCCAGTACTTC | CASSKGEQEIQETQYF
TRBJ1-6 | TRBV19 | . | . | TGTGCCAGTAATGGGCACAGGGATTCACCCCTCCACTTT | CASNGHRDSPLHF
TRBJ2-7 | TRBV4-2 | . | . | TGTGCCAGCAGCCAAGCTCGGGACAACTCCTACGAGCAGTACTTC | CASSQARDNSYEQYF
TRBJ1-2 | TRBV29-1 | few | . | TGCAGCGCCTCGACCATCTATGGCTACACCTTC | CSASTIYGYTF
TRBJ1-2 | TRBV9 | . | . | TGTGCCAGCAGCGTAGTAGAGGGCCACTATGGCTACACCTTC | CASSVVEGHYGYTF
TRBJ2-7 | TRBV7-9 | . | . | TGTGCCAGCAGCTTACTAGACCGAGCCTACGAGCAGTACTTC | CASSLLDRAYEQYF
TRBJ1-1 | TRBV3-1/TRBV3-2 | . | . | TGTGCCAGCACCCCAAAGGGGAACACTGAAGCTTTCTTT | CASTPKGNTEAFF
TRBJ2-7 | TRBV10-3 | . | . | TGTGCCATCAGTGAGTACCCGCTGGGGGGACACCACTACGAGCAGTACTTC | CAISEYPLGGHHYEQYF
TRBJ2-7 | TRBV5-1 | . | TRBD1 | TGCGCCAGCAGCCATACGACAGGGCTCGACGAGCAGTACTTC | CASSHTTGLDEQYF
TRBJ1-5 | TRBV5-1 | . | TRBD1 | TGCGCCAGCAGCTTGTGGGGGGACAGGGCGCAGCCCCAGCATTTT | CASSLWGDRAQPQHF
TRBJ1-2 | TRBV28 | . | TRBD1 | TGTGCCAGCAGTTTACCCTCGGGACAGCTGGGTAACTATGGCTACACCTTC | CASSLPSGQLGNYGYTF
TRBJ2-3 | TRBV10-3 | . | . | TGTGCCACCACCCCAACCGGAGATACGCAGTATTTT | CATTPTGDTQYF
TRBJ1-5 | TRBV7-8 | . | . | TGTGCCAGCAGCTTAAAGAGCTACCAGCCCCAGCATTTT | CASSLKSYQPQHF
TRBJ2-7 | TRBV6-2/TRBV6-3 | . | . | TGTGCCAGCAGTCCCGGGGACTACGAGCAGTACTTC | CASSPGDYEQYF
TRBJ1-1 | TRBV27 | . | . | TGTGCCAGCAGTACTACGGTGAACACTGAAGCTTTCTTT | CASSTTVNTEAFF
TRBJ1-5 | TRBV10-3 | . | . | TGTGCCATCAGCGAAGGGAGGTATCAGCCCCAGCATTTT | CAISEGRYQPQHF
TRBJ1-2 | TRBV7-9 | . | . | TGTGCCAGCAGCTTGGAGGTCCTCTATGGCTACACCTTC | CASSLEVLYGYTF
TRBJ1-5 | TRBV2 | . | TRBD1 | TGTGCCAGCAGTGAAGCGGGAACAGGGGCCCGCAATCAGCCCCAGCATTTT | CASSEAGTGARNQPQHF
TRBJ2-7 | TRBV6-5 | . | TRBD1 | TGTGCCAGCAGATGGGGACAGGGGTTCTACGAGCAGTACTTC | CASRWGQGFYEQYF
TRBJ2-5 | TRBV24-1 | . | . | TGTGCCACCAGAGGGAGCCAGGCAGAGACCCAGTACTTC | CATRGSQAETQYF
TRBJ1-4 | TRBV19 | . | TRBD1 | TGTGCCAGTAGGATGACAGGGTCTAATGAAAAACTGTTTTTT | CASRMTGSNEKLFF
TRBJ2-7 | TRBV18 | . | . | TGTGCCAGCTCACCGTACGGGACCACCTACGAGCAGTACTTC | CASSPYGTTYEQYF
TRBJ1-4 | TRBV7-2 | . | . | TGTGCCAGCAGCTTAAGGGGGGGTGAAGGGGCAACTAATGAAAAACTGTTTTTT | CASSLRGGEGATNEKLFF
TRBJ1-6 | TRBV4-2 | . | . | TGTGCCAGCAGCCAAGTTCGGCAAGCCCTCCACTTT | CASSQVRQALHF
TRBJ2-7 | TRBV6-5 | . | . | TGTGCCAGCAGTATCCAACGCCGGGATTCATACGAGCAGTACTTC | CASSIQRRDSYEQYF
TRBJ1-3 | TRBV20-1 | . | . | TGCAGTGCTAGTGGGGGGGCTGATAGAAACACCATATATTTT | CSASGGADRNTIYF
TRBJ2-3 | TRBV19 | . | . | TGTGCCAGTAGTATAGGGGCCAGAAGCACAGATACGCAGTATTTT | CASSIGARSTDTQYF
TRBJ1-2 | TRBV27 | . | TRBD1 | TGTGCCAGCAGTTTTCGACCCTCAGGGGGAGGCTATGGCTACACCTTC | CASSFRPSGGGYGYTF
TRBJ2-1 | TRBV19 | . | . | TGTGCCAGTACCAGGGATAGCTCCTACAATGAGCAGTTCTTC | CASTRDSSYNEQFF
TRBJ2-4 | TRBV5-6 | . | . | TGTGCCAGCAGCTCCCAGGGACGGACCAAAAACATTCAGTACTTC | CASSSQGRTKNIQYF
TRBJ1-5 | TRBV7-2 | . | . | TGTGCCAGCAGCCTCTCGGGCGGGGGCGGACAGCCCCAGCATTTT | CASSLSGGGGQPQHF
TRBJ2-2 | TRBV27 | . | . | TGTGCCAGCAGTTCGACCGAGGCCGGGGAGCTGTTTTTT | CASSSTEAGELFF
TRBJ2-5 | TRBV3-1/TRBV3-2 | . | TRBD2 | TGTGCCAGCAGCCCAAGGACTAGCGGCCAAGAGACCCAGTACTTC | CASSPRTSGQETQYF
TRBJ1-3 | TRBV19 | . | . | TGTGCCAGTAGTAAAGGGGACACCTTAAACACCATATATTTT | CASSKGDTLNTIYF
TRBJ2-2 | TRBV6-5 | . | TRBD1 | TGTGCCAGCAAGCAGGGGGCTTACAGCGGGGAGCTGTTTTTT | CASKQGAYSGELFF
TRBJ2-7 | TRBV2 | . | TRBD1 | TGTGCCAGCAGACGGGGACAGACTGCCTACGAGCAGTACTTC | CASRRGQTAYEQYF
TRBJ1-5 | TRBV7-9 | . | . | TGTGCCAGCAGCTTAGGGGGATATAGCAATCAGCCCCAGCATTTT | CASSLGGYSNQPQHF
TRBJ1-6 | TRBV27 | . | TRBD1 | TGTGCCAGCCGGGGGGACAGGCGCTCCTATAATTCACCCCTCCACTTT | CASRGDRRSYNSPLHF